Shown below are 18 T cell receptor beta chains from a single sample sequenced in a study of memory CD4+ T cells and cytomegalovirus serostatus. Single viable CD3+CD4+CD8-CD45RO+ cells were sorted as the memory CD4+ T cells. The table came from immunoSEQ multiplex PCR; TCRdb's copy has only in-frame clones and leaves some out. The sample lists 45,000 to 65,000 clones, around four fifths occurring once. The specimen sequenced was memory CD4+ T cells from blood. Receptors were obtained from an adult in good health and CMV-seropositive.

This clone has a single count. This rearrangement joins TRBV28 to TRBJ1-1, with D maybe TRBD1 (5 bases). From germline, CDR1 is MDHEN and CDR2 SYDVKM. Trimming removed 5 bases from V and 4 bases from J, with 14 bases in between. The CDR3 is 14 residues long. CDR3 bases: TGTGCCAGCAGTCCGGGGGGAGGGCGCACTGAAGCTTTCTTT. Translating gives CASSPGGGRTEAFF.

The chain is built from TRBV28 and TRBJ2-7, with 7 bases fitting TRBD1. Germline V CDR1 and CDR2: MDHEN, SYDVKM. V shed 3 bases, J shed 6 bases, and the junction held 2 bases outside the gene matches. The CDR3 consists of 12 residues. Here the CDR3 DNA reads TGTGCCAGCAGTTTCGGGACAGCCGAGCAGTACTTC. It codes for CASSFGTAEQYF.

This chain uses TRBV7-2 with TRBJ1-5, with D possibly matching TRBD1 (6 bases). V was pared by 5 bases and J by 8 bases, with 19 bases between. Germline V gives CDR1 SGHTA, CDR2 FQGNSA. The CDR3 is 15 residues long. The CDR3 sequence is CASSPLGGRIEPQHF. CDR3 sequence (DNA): TGTGCCAGCAGCCCTCTAGGGGGGAGGATAGAGCCCCAGCATTTT.

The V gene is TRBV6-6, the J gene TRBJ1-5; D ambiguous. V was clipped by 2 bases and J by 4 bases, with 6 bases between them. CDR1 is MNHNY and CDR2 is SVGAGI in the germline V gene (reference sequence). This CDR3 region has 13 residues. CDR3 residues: CASSYGENQPQHF. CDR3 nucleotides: TGTGCCAGCAGTTACGGGGAAAATCAGCCCCAGCATTTT.

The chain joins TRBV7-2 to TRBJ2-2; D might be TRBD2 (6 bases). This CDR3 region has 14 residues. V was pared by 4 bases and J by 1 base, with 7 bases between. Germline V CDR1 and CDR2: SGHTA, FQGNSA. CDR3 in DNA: TGTGCCAGCAGCTGGCGGGGGAACACCGGGGAGCTGTTTTTT. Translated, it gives CASSWRGNTGELFF.

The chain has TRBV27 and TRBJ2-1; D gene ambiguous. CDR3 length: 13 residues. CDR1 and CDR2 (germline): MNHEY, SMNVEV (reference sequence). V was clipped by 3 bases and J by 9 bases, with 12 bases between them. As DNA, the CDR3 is TGTGCCAGCAGTTTTGGGCCGCGGAGTGAGCAGTTCTTC. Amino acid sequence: CASSFGPRSEQFF.

The CDR3 is CASSLGAGGPNTQYF. CDR3 DNA sequence: TGTGCCAGCAGCTTAGGAGCGGGGGGGCCAAATACGCAGTATTTT. The chain has TRBV7-2 and TRBJ2-3; 10 bases are shared with TRBD2. Per germline, CDR1 SGHTA and CDR2 FQGNSA. The junction had 5 bases not matched to a gene; V was cut back by 1 base and J by 7 bases. The CDR3 loop spans 15 amino acids.

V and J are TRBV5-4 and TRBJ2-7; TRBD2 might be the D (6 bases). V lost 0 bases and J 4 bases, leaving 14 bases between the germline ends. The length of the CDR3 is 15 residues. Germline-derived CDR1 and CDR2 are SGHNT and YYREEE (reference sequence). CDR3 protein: CASSLAGSPGYEQYF. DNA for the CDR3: TGTGCCAGCAGCTTGGCCGGGAGCCCTGGATACGAGCAGTACTTC.

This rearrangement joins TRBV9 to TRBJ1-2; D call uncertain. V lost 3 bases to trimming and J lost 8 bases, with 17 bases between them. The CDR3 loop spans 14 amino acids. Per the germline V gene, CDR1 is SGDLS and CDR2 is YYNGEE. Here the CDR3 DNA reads TGTGCCAGCAGCGGGGCCAACAGTAGAGGGGGCTACACCTTC. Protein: CASSGANSRGGYTF. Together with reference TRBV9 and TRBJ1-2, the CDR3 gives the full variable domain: DSGVTQTPKHLITATGQRVTLRCSPRSGDLSVYWYQQSLDQGLQFLIQYYNGEERAKGNILERFSAQQFPDLHSELNLSSLELGDSALYFCASSGANSRGGYTFGSGTRLTVV.

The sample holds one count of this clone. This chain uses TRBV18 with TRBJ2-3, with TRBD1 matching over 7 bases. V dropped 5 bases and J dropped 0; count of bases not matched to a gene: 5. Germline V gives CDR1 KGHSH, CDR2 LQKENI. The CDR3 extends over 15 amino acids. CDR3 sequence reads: CASSRDRSSTDTQYF. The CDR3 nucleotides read TGTGCCAGCTCAAGGGACAGATCTAGCACAGATACGCAGTATTTT.

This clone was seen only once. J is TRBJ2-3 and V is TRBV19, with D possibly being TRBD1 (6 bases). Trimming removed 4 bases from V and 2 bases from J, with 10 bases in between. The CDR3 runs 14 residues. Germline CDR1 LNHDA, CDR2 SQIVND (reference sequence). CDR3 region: CASSTTGYTDTQYF. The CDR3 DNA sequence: TGTGCCAGTAGTACAACAGGGTACACAGATACGCAGTATTTT.

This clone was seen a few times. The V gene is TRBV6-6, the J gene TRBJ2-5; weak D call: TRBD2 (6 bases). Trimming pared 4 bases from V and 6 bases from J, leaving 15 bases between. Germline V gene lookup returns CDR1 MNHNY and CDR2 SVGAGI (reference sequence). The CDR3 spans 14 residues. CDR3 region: CASSSESGRKTQYF. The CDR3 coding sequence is TGTGCCAGCAGTTCTGAAAGCGGGCGGAAGACCCAGTACTTC.

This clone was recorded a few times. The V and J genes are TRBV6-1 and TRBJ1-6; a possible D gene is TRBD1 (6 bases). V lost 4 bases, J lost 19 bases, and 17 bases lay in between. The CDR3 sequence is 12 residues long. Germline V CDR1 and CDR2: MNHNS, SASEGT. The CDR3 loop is CASSVLQGSEHF. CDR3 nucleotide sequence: TGTGCCAGCAGTGTTTTACAGGGTTCTGAGCACTTT.

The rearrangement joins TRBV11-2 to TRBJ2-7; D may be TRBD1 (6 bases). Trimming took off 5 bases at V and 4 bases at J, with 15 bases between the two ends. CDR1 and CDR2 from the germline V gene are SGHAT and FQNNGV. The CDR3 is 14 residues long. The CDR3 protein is CASSPKWTDYEQYF. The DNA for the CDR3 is TGTGCCAGCAGCCCAAAGTGGACAGATTACGAGCAGTACTTC.

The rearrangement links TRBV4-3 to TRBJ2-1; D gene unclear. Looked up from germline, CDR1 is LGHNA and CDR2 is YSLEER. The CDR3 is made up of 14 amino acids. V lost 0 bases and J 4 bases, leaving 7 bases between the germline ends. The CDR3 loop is CASSQDLGYNEQFF. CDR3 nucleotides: TGCGCCAGCAGCCAAGATCTTGGGTACAATGAGCAGTTCTTC.

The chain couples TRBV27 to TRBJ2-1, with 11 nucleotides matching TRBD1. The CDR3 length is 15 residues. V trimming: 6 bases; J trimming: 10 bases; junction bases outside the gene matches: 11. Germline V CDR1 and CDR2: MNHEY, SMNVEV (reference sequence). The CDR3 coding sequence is TGTGCCAGCAGCAGGGGGACAGGGGGACTTCTAGAGCAGTTCTTC. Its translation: CASSRGTGGLLEQFF.

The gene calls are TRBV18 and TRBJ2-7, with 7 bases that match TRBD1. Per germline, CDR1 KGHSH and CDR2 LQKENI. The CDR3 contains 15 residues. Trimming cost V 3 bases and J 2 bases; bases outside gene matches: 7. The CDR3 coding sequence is TGTGCCAGCTCACCGTATGAGGGGGCAACCTACGAGCAGTACTTC. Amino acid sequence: CASSPYEGATYEQYF.

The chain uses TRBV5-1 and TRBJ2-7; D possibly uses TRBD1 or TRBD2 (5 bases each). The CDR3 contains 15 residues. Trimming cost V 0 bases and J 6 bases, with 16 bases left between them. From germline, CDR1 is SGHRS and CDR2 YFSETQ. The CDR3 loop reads CASSLGGTGTPEQYF. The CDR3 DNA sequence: TGCGCCAGCAGCTTGGGGGGGACGGGGACCCCCGAGCAGTACTTC. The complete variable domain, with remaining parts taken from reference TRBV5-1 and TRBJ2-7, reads KAGVTQTPRYLIKTRGQQVTLSCSPISGHRSVSWYQQTPGQGLQFLFEYFSETQRNKGNFPGRFSGRQFSNSRSEMNVSTLELGDSALYLCASSLGGTGTPEQYFGPGTRLTVT.